This TCR beta chain was recovered during a study of T-cell reconstitution after alpha-beta-depleted transplantation in children. Trimming at V came to 7 bases and at J to 7 bases, leaving 2 bases not matched to a gene. This CDR3 comprises 11 residues. In germline, CDR1 is SQVTM, CDR2 ANQGSEA. General study findings and limits: One year after transplant, T-cell counts and diversity came mostly from newly produced T cells. Surviving recipient T cells and thymic progenitors accounted for the high day-60 TCRbeta diversity observed in some patients. Reportedly, alpha-beta T cells present about two months post-transplant originated from several hundred expanded clones of graft origin.

This clonotype appeared many times. Its target is unknown. This sample's TCRbeta library carried unique molecular identifier barcodes. MiXCR was run by TCRdb on the PCR reads, yielding one entry per CDR3 protein. The sample lists almost 250,000 distinct CDR3 sequences, around 25% occurring once. Source: PBMCs, taken before TCRalphabeta/CD19-depleted stem cell transplant. The V gene is TRBV29-1, the J gene TRBJ2-2; TRBD2 matches at 8 bases. The sequence derives from a girl aged 2 to 10 with Fanconi anemia, due to receive a stem cell transplant. CDR3 DNA: TGCAGCGGACGGGAGGGCGGGGAGCTGTTTTTT. It is translated as CSGREGGELFF.